This section outlines one T cell receptor beta chain sequence together with its context. The data belong to a study of technical replicates of blood from a few donors. This CDR3 contains 15 residues. The V segment lost 2 bases and the J segment 7 bases; nucleotides outside the gene matches: 8. The germline V gene has CDR1 SGHNT and CDR2 YYREEE (reference sequence). The data were produced by immunoSEQ multiplex PCR, yet TCRdb's version contains in-frame clones alone and is incomplete. The table includes some 64,000 clones, more than 85% detected once. This TCR was recovered from a human donor in good health. Some clones in this sample may be carry-over from other donors' samples. The sample was PBMCs. The V and J genes are TRBV5-4 and TRBJ1-5, with 8 bases identical to TRBD1. The CDR3 loop is CASSFRRGQGQPQHF. The CDR3 region has the DNA TGTGCCAGCAGCTTCCGCAGGGGGCAGGGACAGCCCCAGCATTTT.